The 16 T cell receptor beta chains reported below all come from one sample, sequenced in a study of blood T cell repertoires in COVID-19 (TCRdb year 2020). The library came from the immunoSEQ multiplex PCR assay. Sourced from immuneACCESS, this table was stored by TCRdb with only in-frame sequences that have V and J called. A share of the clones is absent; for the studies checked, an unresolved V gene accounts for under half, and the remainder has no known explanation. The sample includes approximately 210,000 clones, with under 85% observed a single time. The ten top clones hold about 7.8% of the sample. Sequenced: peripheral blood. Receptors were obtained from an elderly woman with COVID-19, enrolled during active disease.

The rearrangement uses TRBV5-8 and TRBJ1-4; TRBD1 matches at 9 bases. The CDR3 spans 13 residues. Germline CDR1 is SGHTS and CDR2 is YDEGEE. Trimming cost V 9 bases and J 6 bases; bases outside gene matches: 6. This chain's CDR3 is CATPDRGYEKLFF. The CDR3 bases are TGTGCCACCCCGGACAGGGGATATGAAAAACTGTTTTTT.

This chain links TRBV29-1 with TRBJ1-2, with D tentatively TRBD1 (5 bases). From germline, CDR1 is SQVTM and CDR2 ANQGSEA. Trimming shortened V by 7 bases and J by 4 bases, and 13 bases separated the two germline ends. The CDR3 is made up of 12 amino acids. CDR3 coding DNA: TGCAGCGCCGGGGAGGGGTCCTATGGCTACACCTTC. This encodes CSAGEGSYGYTF.

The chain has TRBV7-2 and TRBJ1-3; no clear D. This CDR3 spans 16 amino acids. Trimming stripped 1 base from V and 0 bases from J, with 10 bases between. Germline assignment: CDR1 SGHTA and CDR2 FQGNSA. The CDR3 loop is CASSLGQVDSGNTIYF. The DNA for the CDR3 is TGTGCCAGCAGCTTAGGGCAGGTGGACTCTGGAAACACCATATATTTT.

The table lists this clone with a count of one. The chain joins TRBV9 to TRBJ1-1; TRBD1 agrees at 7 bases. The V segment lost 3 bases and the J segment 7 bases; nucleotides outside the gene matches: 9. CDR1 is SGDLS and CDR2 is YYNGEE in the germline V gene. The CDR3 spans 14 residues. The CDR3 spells CASSESPRDSEAFF. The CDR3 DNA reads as TGTGCCAGCAGCGAAAGCCCCCGGGACAGTGAAGCTTTCTTT.

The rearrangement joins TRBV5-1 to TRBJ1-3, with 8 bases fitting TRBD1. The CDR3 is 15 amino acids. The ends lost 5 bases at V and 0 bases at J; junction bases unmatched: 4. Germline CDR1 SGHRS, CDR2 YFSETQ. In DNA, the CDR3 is TGCGCCAGCAGGGAGGACAGGGTCTCTGGAAACACCATATATTTT. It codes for CASREDRVSGNTIYF.

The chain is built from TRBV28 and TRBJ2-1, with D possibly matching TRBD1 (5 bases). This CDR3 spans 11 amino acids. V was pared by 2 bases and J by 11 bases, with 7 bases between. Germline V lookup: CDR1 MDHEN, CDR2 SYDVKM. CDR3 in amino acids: CASSLQGQQFF. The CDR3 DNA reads TGTGCCAGCAGTTTACAGGGCCAGCAGTTCTTC.

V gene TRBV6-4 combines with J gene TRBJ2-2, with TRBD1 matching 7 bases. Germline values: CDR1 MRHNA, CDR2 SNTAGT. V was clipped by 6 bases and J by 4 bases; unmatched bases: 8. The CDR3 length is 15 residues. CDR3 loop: CASRAGTETTGELFF. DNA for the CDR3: TGTGCCAGCAGAGCCGGGACAGAGACCACCGGGGAGCTGTTTTTT.

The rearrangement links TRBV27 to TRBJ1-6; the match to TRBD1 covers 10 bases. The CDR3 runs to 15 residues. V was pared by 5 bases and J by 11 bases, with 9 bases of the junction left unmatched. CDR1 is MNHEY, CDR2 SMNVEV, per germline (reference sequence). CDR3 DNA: TGTGCCAGCAGTGCCGACAGGGGGCAACTAACACCCCTCCACTTT. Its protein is CASSADRGQLTPLHF.

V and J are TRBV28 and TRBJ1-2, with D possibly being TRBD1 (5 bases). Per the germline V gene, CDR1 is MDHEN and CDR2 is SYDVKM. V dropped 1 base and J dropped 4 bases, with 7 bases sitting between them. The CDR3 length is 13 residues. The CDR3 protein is CASSLSGVYGYTF. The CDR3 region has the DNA TGTGCCAGCAGTTTATCGGGGGTCTATGGCTACACCTTC.

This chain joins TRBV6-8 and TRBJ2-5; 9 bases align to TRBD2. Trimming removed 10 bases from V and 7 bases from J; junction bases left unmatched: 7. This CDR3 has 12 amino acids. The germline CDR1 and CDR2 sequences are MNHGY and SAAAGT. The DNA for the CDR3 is TGTGCCACCCGCGGGGGGGGCGTGACCCAGTACTTC. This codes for CATRGGGVTQYF.

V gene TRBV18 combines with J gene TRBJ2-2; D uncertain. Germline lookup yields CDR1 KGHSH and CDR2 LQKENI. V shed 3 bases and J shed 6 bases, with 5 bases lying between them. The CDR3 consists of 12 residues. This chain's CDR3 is CASSPGSGELFF. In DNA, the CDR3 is TGTGCCAGCTCACCCGGTTCCGGGGAGCTGTTTTTT.

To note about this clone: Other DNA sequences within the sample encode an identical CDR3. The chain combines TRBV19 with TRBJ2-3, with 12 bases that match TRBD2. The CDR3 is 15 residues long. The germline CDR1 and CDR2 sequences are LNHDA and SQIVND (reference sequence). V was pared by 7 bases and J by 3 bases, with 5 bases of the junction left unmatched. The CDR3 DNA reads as TGTGCCAGTAAACCCCTAGCGGGGGGGACAGATACGCAGTATTTT. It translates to CASKPLAGGTDTQYF. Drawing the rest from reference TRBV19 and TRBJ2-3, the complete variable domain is DGGITQSPKYLFRKEGQNVTLSCEQNLNHDAMYWYRQDPGQGLRLIYYSQIVNDFQKGDIAEGYSVSREKKESFPLTVTSAQKNPTAFYLCASKPLAGGTDTQYFGPGTRLTVL.

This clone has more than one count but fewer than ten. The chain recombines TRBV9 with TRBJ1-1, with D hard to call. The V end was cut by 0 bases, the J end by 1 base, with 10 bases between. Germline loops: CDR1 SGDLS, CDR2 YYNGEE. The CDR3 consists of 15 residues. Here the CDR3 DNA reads TGTGCCAGCAGCGTAGGAGGATTGAGGAACACTGAAGCTTTCTTT. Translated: CASSVGGLRNTEAFF.

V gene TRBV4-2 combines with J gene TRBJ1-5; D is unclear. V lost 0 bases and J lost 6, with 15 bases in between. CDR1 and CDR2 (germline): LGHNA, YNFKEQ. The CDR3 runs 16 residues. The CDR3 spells CASSQEIMAVGQPQHF. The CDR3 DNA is TGTGCCAGCAGCCAAGAAATCATGGCGGTAGGTCAGCCCCAGCATTTT.

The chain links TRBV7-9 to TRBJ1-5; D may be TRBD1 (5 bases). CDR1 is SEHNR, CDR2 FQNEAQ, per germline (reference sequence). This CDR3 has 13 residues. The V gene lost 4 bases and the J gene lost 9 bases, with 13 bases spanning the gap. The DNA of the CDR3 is TGTGCCAGCAGCTCCGGGGGGACTAGGCCCCAGCATTTT. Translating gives CASSSGGTRPQHF.

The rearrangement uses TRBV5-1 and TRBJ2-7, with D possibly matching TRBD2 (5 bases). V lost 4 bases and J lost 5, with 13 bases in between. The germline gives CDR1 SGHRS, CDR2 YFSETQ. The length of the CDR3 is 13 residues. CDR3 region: CASSATIGNEQYF. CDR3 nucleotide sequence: TGCGCCAGCAGCGCCACCATCGGGAACGAGCAGTACTTC.